The 29 T cell receptor beta chains in this list originate from one sample, sequenced in a study of T cell repertoires in cytomegalovirus infection. TCRdb reprocessed the reads via MiXCR and lists one record per CDR3 protein. The table has about 150,000 distinct CDR3 sequences, about a quarter seen once. Material for sequencing was PBMCs. Every receptor here comes from a human donor in good health (CMV status not recorded). Some clones in this sample may be carry-over from other donors' samples.

This clonotype was recorded many times. The genes are TRBV29-1 and TRBJ2-5; 13 bases map to TRBD2. This CDR3 has 18 residues. Germline trimming cut 7 bases from V and 5 bases from J; bases unmatched to any gene: 19. Germline lookup yields CDR1 SQVTM and CDR2 ANQGSEA. Here the CDR3 DNA reads TGCAGCGCCGTCGTACCCGGATTACTAGCGGGAGGGTCCGAGACCCAGTACTTC. Its translation is CSAVVPGLLAGGSETQYF.

This clonotype was observed a handful of times. J is TRBJ2-3 and V is TRBV28, with TRBD2 identical over 9 bases. With 7 bases clipped from V and 9 bases from J, the junction kept 11 bases outside the gene matches. The germline V gene has CDR1 MDHEN and CDR2 SYDVKM. This CDR3 contains 14 residues. CDR3 nucleotide sequence: TGTGCCAGCATCTCCCGCGGGAGGGCCCTAACGCAGTATTTT. Translated, it gives CASISRGRALTQYF.

This clonotype was observed at least ten times. This rearrangement joins TRBV7-8 to TRBJ2-1; D might be TRBD1 (6 bases). Trimming left V 1 base short and J 9 bases short, with 10 bases between. This CDR3 comprises 13 residues. Germline V lookup: CDR1 SGHVS, CDR2 FQNEAQ. The CDR3 is CASSLGTGIEQFF. The CDR3 DNA sequence: TGTGCCAGCAGCTTAGGTACAGGGATTGAGCAGTTCTTC.

This clonotype has at least ten counts. This chain uses TRBV7-2 with TRBJ2-7; TRBD1 matches at 8 bases. Germline V gene data show CDR1 as SGHTA and CDR2 as FQGNSA. There are 14 residues in the CDR3. With 6 bases clipped from V and 3 bases from J, the junction kept 7 bases outside the gene matches. CDR3 nucleotide sequence: TGTGCCAGCAGGTCCGGGACAGGAGACTACGAGCAGTACTTC. Encoded protein: CASRSGTGDYEQYF.

This clonotype was seen a few times. The chain has TRBV6-6 and TRBJ2-7; D is possibly TRBD1 (6 bases). Trimming took 7 bases from V and 5 from J, leaving 12 bases between them. CDR3 size: 12 residues. Germline CDR1 and CDR2: MNHNY and SVGAGI (reference sequence). For the CDR3, the DNA is TGTGCCAGCAACAGGGATGGTCACGAGCAGTACTTC. This encodes CASNRDGHEQYF.

In its sample, this clonotype was seen a few times. V usage is TRBV7-9 and J usage is TRBJ1-2; TRBD1 aligns across 7 bases. CDR3 length: 14 amino acids. J lost 3 bases, V lost 5 bases, and 6 bases had no gene match. Germline V CDR1 and CDR2: SEHNR, FQNEAQ (reference sequence). The CDR3 is CASSPGTAYYGYTF. The CDR3 nucleotides are TGTGCCAGCAGCCCCGGGACAGCTTACTATGGCTACACCTTC.

This clonotype was seen at least ten times. The V gene is TRBV28, the J gene TRBJ2-5; unclear D gene. The CDR3 is 13 amino acids. Between the trimmed V and J ends, which lost 4 bases and 5 bases, there was a span of 11 bases. Germline V gene lookup returns CDR1 MDHEN and CDR2 SYDVKM. The CDR3, as DNA: TGTGCCAGCAGTTCGACGATGGGGGAGACCCAGTACTTC. Its translation: CASSSTMGETQYF.

The V and J genes are TRBV10-3 and TRBJ2-5, with unresolved D. Germline V lookup: CDR1 ENHRY, CDR2 SYGVKD. This CDR3 contains 13 residues. Trimming took off 7 bases at V and 4 bases at J, with 13 bases between the two ends. CDR3: CAITRLPGETQYF. In DNA, the CDR3 is TGTGCCATCACACGGCTCCCCGGAGAGACCCAGTACTTC.

Comments on this clonotype: A single base separates this from a much larger clone, so it may be a read error. The chain is built from TRBV6-6 and TRBJ2-6; the D is unclear. The CDR3 runs 11 residues. Germline V gives CDR1 MNHNY, CDR2 SVGAGI (reference sequence). CDR3: CATTGTNVLTF. The CDR3 coding sequence is TGTGCCACCACTGGGACCAACGTCCTGACTTTC.

This clonotype has a count of ten or more. V gene TRBV7-6 combines with J gene TRBJ2-2; the match to TRBD1 covers 8 bases. Germline CDR1 is SGHVS and CDR2 is FNYEAQ. CDR3 length equals 16 residues. V was clipped by 1 base and J by 1 base; unmatched bases: 2. CDR3 sequence (DNA): TGTGCCAGCAGCTTAGGGACAGGGTTGAACACCGGGGAGCTGTTTTTT. This encodes CASSLGTGLNTGELFF.

This clonotype came up a few times. The rearrangement links TRBV12-3 or TRBV12-4 to TRBJ1-2; D gene ambiguous. The CDR3 extends over 14 amino acids. Trimming removed 0 bases from V and 0 bases from J, with 5 bases in between. Here the CDR3 reads CASSLAGANYGYTF. As DNA, the CDR3 is TGTGCCAGCAGTTTAGCGGGAGCTAACTATGGCTACACCTTC.

J is TRBJ2-1 and V is TRBV20-1, with 9 bases that match TRBD2. V lost 8 bases and J lost 3; bases outside the gene matches: 5. The CDR3 loop spans 13 amino acids. Germline V gives CDR1 DFQATT, CDR2 SNEGSKA (reference sequence). The CDR3 DNA reads as TGCAGTTCAAGACTAGCGGACTACAATGAGCAGTTCTTC. Translating it yields CSSRLADYNEQFF.

The rearrangement joins TRBV29-1 to TRBJ1-3; 7 bases align to TRBD1. CDR1 is SQVTM and CDR2 is ANQGSEA in the germline V gene. This CDR3 has 13 residues. V was pared by 6 bases and J by 6 bases, with 8 bases of the junction left unmatched. The CDR3 nucleotides are TGCAGCGTGTATACAGGGGATGAAAACACCATATATTTT. It specifies CSVYTGDENTIYF.

This clonotype has more than one count but fewer than ten. The chain employs TRBV5-5 and TRBJ1-4, with D perhaps matching TRBD1 (5 bases). The CDR3 has 14 amino acids. CDR1 and CDR2 (germline): SGHKS, YYEKEE (reference sequence). V was cut by 2 bases and J by 7 bases, with 12 bases left in between. The CDR3: CASSLEGAGEKLFF. CDR3 nucleotides: TGTGCCAGCAGCTTAGAAGGGGCCGGTGAAAAACTGTTTTTT.

In this sample, this clonotype turned up a few times. The chain has TRBV19 and TRBJ1-5; D might be TRBD1 (6 bases). V lost 3 bases, J lost 7 bases, and 13 bases lay in between. The germline CDR1 and CDR2 sequences are LNHDA and SQIVND (reference sequence). The CDR3 length is 14 residues. CDR3 region: CASSMGHGSQPQHF. CDR3 sequence (DNA): TGTGCCAGTAGTATGGGACACGGCTCGCAGCCCCAGCATTTT.

The rearrangement links TRBV7-6 to TRBJ2-3; 7 bases fit TRBD1. Per germline, CDR1 SGHVS and CDR2 FNYEAQ. V lost 1 base and J lost 2; bases outside the gene matches: 12. CDR3 length equals 18 residues. The CDR3 sequence: CASSLVLSRDSVTDTQYF. CDR3 coding DNA: TGTGCCAGCAGCTTAGTTCTAAGCCGGGACAGTGTCACAGATACGCAGTATTTT.

This clonotype was detected ten times or more. The CDR3 loop reads CASSLGPEYEQYF. DNA for the CDR3: TGTGCCAGCAGCTTAGGTCCTGAGTACGAGCAGTACTTC. This sequence joins TRBV7-3 and TRBJ2-7; no clear D gene. The length of the CDR3 is 13 residues. Germline values: CDR1 SGHTA, CDR2 FQGTGA. V lost 2 bases and J 4 bases, leaving 9 bases between the germline ends.

This clonotype was observed a handful of times. This CDR3 is CASSDSAILSYNEQFF. CDR3 nucleotide sequence: TGTGCCAGCAGTGACTCGGCAATCCTTTCCTACAATGAGCAGTTCTTC. The chain employs TRBV6-4 and TRBJ2-1; D is unclear. The CDR3 covers 16 residues. Germline V gene data show CDR1 as MRHNA and CDR2 as SNTAGT. Trimming shortened V by 0 bases and J by 1 base, and 10 bases separated the two germline ends.

This clonotype was observed a few times. V usage is TRBV4-3 and J usage is TRBJ1-1; D is unresolved. The CDR3 is 15 amino acids. The V end was cut by 0 bases, the J end by 0 bases, with 8 bases between. The germline gives CDR1 LGHNA, CDR2 YSLEER. CDR3 sequence reads: CASSQDRQVNTEAFF. The CDR3 DNA is TGCGCCAGCAGCCAAGATCGCCAGGTGAACACTGAAGCTTTCTTT.

This clonotype appeared a few times. V is TRBV6-5 and J is TRBJ1-6; maybe TRBD1 (6 bases). V was trimmed by 4 bases and J by 9 bases, leaving 13 bases between them. There are 14 residues in the CDR3. Germline V gives CDR1 MNHEY, CDR2 SVGAGI. This chain's CDR3 is CASSSLGDTSPLHF. CDR3 sequence (DNA): TGTGCCAGCAGTTCCTTAGGGGACACTTCACCCCTCCACTTT.

This chain connects TRBV12-3 or TRBV12-4 to TRBJ2-3; D gene unclear. The CDR3 length is 14 residues. V lost 5 bases, J lost 2 bases, and 11 bases lay in between. The CDR3 nucleotides read TGTGCCAGCAGTCTAATGGGTTACACAGATACGCAGTATTTT. The encoded protein is CASSLMGYTDTQYF.

The chain has TRBV6-2 or TRBV6-3 and TRBJ2-7; 10 bases are a match to TRBD1. This CDR3 spans 15 amino acids. Looked up from germline, CDR1 is MNHEY and CDR2 is SVGEGT. Unmatched junction bases numbered 7, after V lost 2 bases and J lost 6 bases. CDR3 nucleotides: TGTGCCAGCAGTTACCCCCCCGGGACAGGGGTCGAGCAGTACTTC. Protein: CASSYPPGTGVEQYF.

This clonotype appeared many times. V usage is TRBV7-8 and J usage is TRBJ1-1, with a weak D call TRBD1 (6 bases). Trimming shortened V by 4 bases and J by 2 bases, and 11 bases separated the two germline ends. This CDR3 has 14 residues. The germline CDR1 and CDR2 sequences are SGHVS and FQNEAQ. CDR3 DNA sequence: TGTGCCAGCAGCTGGAGGACAGACAACACTGAAGCTTTCTTT. Its protein product is CASSWRTDNTEAFF. Using reference TRBV7-8 and TRBJ1-1 for the parts outside the CDR3, the full variable domain is GAGVSQSPRYKVAKRGQDVALRCDPISGHVSLFWYQQALGQGPEFLTYFQNEAQLDKSGLPSDRFFAERPEGSVSTLKIQRTQQEDSAVYLCASSWRTDNTEAFFGQGTRLTVV.

V gene TRBV7-3 combines with J gene TRBJ2-1, with a possible D match to TRBD2 (5 bases). CDR3 size: 10 residues. Trimming took 5 bases from V and 10 from J, leaving 6 bases between them. CDR1 is SGHTA, CDR2 FQGTGA, per germline. This chain's CDR3 is CASSEREQFF. DNA of the CDR3: TGTGCCAGCAGCGAGCGGGAGCAGTTCTTC.

Many counts were recorded for this clonotype. The gene calls are TRBV7-2 and TRBJ2-1; 12 bases agree with TRBD2. Trimming took 2 bases from V and 7 from J; bases not matched to a gene: 3. The germline V gene has CDR1 SGHTA and CDR2 FQGNSA. CDR3 length: 15 amino acids. The CDR3 reads CASSLSSGGGNEQFF. CDR3 bases: TGTGCCAGCAGCTTATCTAGCGGGGGGGGGAATGAGCAGTTCTTC.

This clonotype has at least ten counts. The chain links TRBV7-2 to TRBJ2-2; 7 nucleotides match TRBD2. Per the germline V gene, CDR1 is SGHTA and CDR2 is FQGNSA. V lost 4 bases and J lost 5; bases outside the gene matches: 13. CDR3 size: 17 residues. CDR3 sequence (DNA): TGTGCCAGCAGCTCAAGGGTCCATGGCGGGAGTACCGGGGAGCTGTTTTTT. Translated, it gives CASSSRVHGGSTGELFF.

The sample holds a few counts of this clonotype. CDR3 DNA: TGTGCCAGCGGGGGACTAGCTGAAGAGACCCAGTACTTC. The encoded protein is CASGGLAEETQYF. The V and J genes are TRBV12-3 or TRBV12-4 and TRBJ2-5; 9 positions match TRBD2. The junction had 4 bases not matched to a gene; V was cut back by 8 bases and J by 3 bases. CDR3 size: 13 residues.

This clonotype was recorded many times. The chain is built from TRBV12-3 or TRBV12-4 and TRBJ2-7; TRBD2 is a possible D gene (7 bases). Trimming removed 2 bases at V and 2 bases at J, with 19 bases between. The CDR3 covers 17 residues. The CDR3 sequence: CASSLNVGGARTYEQYF. CDR3 coding DNA: TGTGCCAGCAGTTTAAATGTGGGGGGGGCTCGCACCTACGAGCAGTACTTC.

This clonotype was counted at least ten times. In DNA form, the CDR3 reads TGTGCCAGCAGCTTAGCCTCGGGAGCGGCGGAGACCCAGTACTTC. This gives the protein CASSLASGAAETQYF. The V and J genes are TRBV7-2 and TRBJ2-5; maybe TRBD2 (6 bases). Trimming stripped 0 bases from V and 5 bases from J, with 13 bases between. Germline CDR1 SGHTA, CDR2 FQGNSA. The length of the CDR3 is 15 residues. Combining the CDR3 with reference TRBV7-2 and TRBJ2-5 gives the whole variable domain GAGVSQSPSNKVTEKGKDVELRCDPISGHTALYWYRQSLGQGLEFLIYFQGNSAPDKSGLPSDRFSAERTGGSVSTLTIQRTQQEDSAVYLCASSLASGAAETQYFGPGTRLLVL.